This T cell receptor beta chain is from a study of cytomegalovirus exposure and HLA in healthy donors. CDR3 length equals 15 residues. Trimming pared 1 base from V and 4 bases from J, leaving 10 bases between. Germline V gene sequence: CDR1 SGHVS, CDR2 FNYEAQ. In the PCR, 60 Vbeta and 13 Jbeta primers were used. Using immunoSEQ multiplex PCR, the repertoire was profiled, and TCRdb retains in-frame clones only, with some absent. The table shows 150,000 to 200,000 clones, with around 80% occurring only once. The rearrangement links TRBV7-6 to TRBJ2-2, with TRBD1 as a possible D gene (6 bases). This TCR derives from a woman under 40 in good health and CMV-seropositive. The sample consisted of PBMCs. The CDR3 here is CASSLVAGVTGELFF. The DNA of the CDR3 is TGTGCCAGCAGCTTAGTGGCAGGGGTCACCGGGGAGCTGTTTTTT.